The 4 T cell receptor beta chains given below trace back to one sample, sequenced in a study of T cell responses to AZD1222 COVID-19 vaccine. The repertoire was sequenced with immunoSEQ multiplex PCR; TCRdb's copy has only in-frame clones and lacks some. Of under 150,000 clones in the sample, 80% to 95% were seen once. This sample comprised peripheral blood, obtained on day 0 of AZD1222 vaccination. The receptors derive from an adult in good health.

The chain is built from TRBV19 and TRBJ2-1, with no clear D. The germline CDR1 and CDR2 sequences are LNHDA and SQIVND (reference sequence). V lost 6 bases to trimming and J lost 4 bases, with 13 bases between them. The CDR3 is 14 amino acids. The DNA for the CDR3 is TGTGCCAGTAGGTCCTCTGGGGTATACAATGAGCAGTTCTTC. Translating gives CASRSSGVYNEQFF. Full variable domain (missing parts from reference TRBV19 and TRBJ2-1): DGGITQSPKYLFRKEGQNVTLSCEQNLNHDAMYWYRQDPGQGLRLIYYSQIVNDFQKGDIAEGYSVSREKKESFPLTVTSAQKNPTAFYLCASRSSGVYNEQFFGPGTRLTVL.

The chain uses TRBV6-4 and TRBJ1-1; TRBD1 is a possible D gene (5 bases). The ends were cut back, 2 bases at V and 2 bases at J, with 9 bases in the middle. The germline V gene encodes CDR1 MRHNA and CDR2 SNTAGT. This CDR3 contains 14 residues. DNA for the CDR3: TGTGCCAGCAGTGACACAGGCGAAAACACTGAAGCTTTCTTT. This translates into CASSDTGENTEAFF.

The chain carries TRBV28 and TRBJ2-1; 12 nucleotides match TRBD2. The CDR3 length is 15 residues. Germline V lookup: CDR1 MDHEN, CDR2 SYDVKM. The J segment lost 6 bases and the V segment lost 5 bases, leaving 5 bases of the junction unmatched. The CDR3 DNA follows: TGTGCCAGCAGTCCGACTAGCGGGGGCCTCAATGAGCAGTTCTTC. Translating gives CASSPTSGGLNEQFF. Complete variable domain (other parts from reference TRBV28 and TRBJ2-1): DVKVTQSSRYLVKRTGEKVFLECVQDMDHENMFWYRQDPGLGLRLIYFSYDVKMKEKGDIPEGYSVSREKKERFSLILESASTNQTSMYLCASSPTSGGLNEQFFGPGTRLTVL.

This sequence joins TRBV14 and TRBJ2-3, with D perhaps TRBD2 (5 bases). The V and J ends lost 0 bases and 2 bases respectively, with 18 bases between them. CDR1 SGHDN and CDR2 FVKESK come from the germline V gene. The CDR3 is 18 residues long. The CDR3 DNA sequence: TGTGCCAGCAGCCAAGACCTAGCCGGACCGCAGATCACAGATACGCAGTATTTT. This translates into CASSQDLAGPQITDTQYF.